The rows below give T cell receptor beta chains drawn from one sample of a study of T cells in tuberculosis. Produced via immunoSEQ multiplex PCR; TCRdb's table is partial and in-frame only. Here the sample spans 25,000 to 35,000 clones, 85% to 95% being singletons. Sequenced: PBMCs. The receptors come from a donor aged 5 to 30 with latent tuberculosis or without tuberculosis infection. Some clones in this sample may be carry-over from other donors' samples. The CDR3 runs from the conserved cysteine through the conserved F or W. The order of the fields is V gene, J gene, CDR3 protein.

v_call: TRBV6-5; j_call: TRBJ2-5; cdr3_aa: CASRSTGMKTQYF
v_call: TRBV25-1; j_call: TRBJ1-1; cdr3_aa: CASSEWVVEGRVTEAFF
v_call: TRBV15; j_call: TRBJ2-5; cdr3_aa: CATSLPGLASETQYF
v_call: TRBV6-1; j_call: TRBJ1-2; cdr3_aa: CASSSLTSGTDF
v_call: TRBV4-1; j_call: TRBJ1-1; cdr3_aa: CASSQDRTESTEAFF
v_call: TRBV19; j_call: TRBJ1-2; cdr3_aa: CASSIVAGEGYTF
v_call: TRBV6-5; j_call: TRBJ1-1; cdr3_aa: CASREEPNTEAFF
v_call: TRBV2; j_call: TRBJ2-6; cdr3_aa: CASRTRQSTSGANVLTF
v_call: TRBV5-4; j_call: TRBJ1-1; cdr3_aa: CASTRSLMNTEAFF
v_call: TRBV27; j_call: TRBJ1-1; cdr3_aa: CASSAPKRGYTEAFF
v_call: TRBV4-1; j_call: TRBJ2-2; cdr3_aa: CASSQPGQNTGELFF
v_call: TRBV19; j_call: TRBJ2-1; cdr3_aa: CASRYSRGKNNEQFF
v_call: TRBV7-9; j_call: TRBJ2-2; cdr3_aa: CASSLRTSGGNTGELFF
v_call: TRBV4-1; j_call: TRBJ1-2; cdr3_aa: CASSQGTGGYGYTF
v_call: TRBV15; j_call: TRBJ1-5; cdr3_aa: CATSTSRDIYSNQPQHF
v_call: TRBV6-1; j_call: TRBJ2-2; cdr3_aa: CASIWGDGDTGELFF
v_call: TRBV28; j_call: TRBJ1-4; cdr3_aa: CASSTQGSGEKLFF
v_call: TRBV5-5; j_call: TRBJ2-5; cdr3_aa: CASSLRGTGRSETQYF
v_call: TRBV5-1; j_call: TRBJ1-2; cdr3_aa: CASSLGGQAHGYGYTF
v_call: TRBV9; j_call: TRBJ2-2; cdr3_aa: CASGAANTGELFF
v_call: TRBV7-2; j_call: TRBJ2-2; cdr3_aa: CASSPADRPTASNTGELFF
v_call: TRBV4-2; j_call: TRBJ1-2; cdr3_aa: CASSQVGYRGDNYGYTF
v_call: TRBV19; j_call: TRBJ1-1; cdr3_aa: CASSTLSGESRLSTEAFF
v_call: TRBV19; j_call: TRBJ1-1; cdr3_aa: CASSIPDRGIYTEAFF
v_call: TRBV11-2; j_call: TRBJ2-7; cdr3_aa: CASSSPRRSSYEQYF
v_call: TRBV25-1; j_call: TRBJ1-4; cdr3_aa: CASSREGANEKLFF
v_call: TRBV10-3; j_call: TRBJ2-3; cdr3_aa: CAISESSGGVGKGADTQYF
v_call: TRBV10-3; j_call: TRBJ2-7; cdr3_aa: CATATSYEQYF